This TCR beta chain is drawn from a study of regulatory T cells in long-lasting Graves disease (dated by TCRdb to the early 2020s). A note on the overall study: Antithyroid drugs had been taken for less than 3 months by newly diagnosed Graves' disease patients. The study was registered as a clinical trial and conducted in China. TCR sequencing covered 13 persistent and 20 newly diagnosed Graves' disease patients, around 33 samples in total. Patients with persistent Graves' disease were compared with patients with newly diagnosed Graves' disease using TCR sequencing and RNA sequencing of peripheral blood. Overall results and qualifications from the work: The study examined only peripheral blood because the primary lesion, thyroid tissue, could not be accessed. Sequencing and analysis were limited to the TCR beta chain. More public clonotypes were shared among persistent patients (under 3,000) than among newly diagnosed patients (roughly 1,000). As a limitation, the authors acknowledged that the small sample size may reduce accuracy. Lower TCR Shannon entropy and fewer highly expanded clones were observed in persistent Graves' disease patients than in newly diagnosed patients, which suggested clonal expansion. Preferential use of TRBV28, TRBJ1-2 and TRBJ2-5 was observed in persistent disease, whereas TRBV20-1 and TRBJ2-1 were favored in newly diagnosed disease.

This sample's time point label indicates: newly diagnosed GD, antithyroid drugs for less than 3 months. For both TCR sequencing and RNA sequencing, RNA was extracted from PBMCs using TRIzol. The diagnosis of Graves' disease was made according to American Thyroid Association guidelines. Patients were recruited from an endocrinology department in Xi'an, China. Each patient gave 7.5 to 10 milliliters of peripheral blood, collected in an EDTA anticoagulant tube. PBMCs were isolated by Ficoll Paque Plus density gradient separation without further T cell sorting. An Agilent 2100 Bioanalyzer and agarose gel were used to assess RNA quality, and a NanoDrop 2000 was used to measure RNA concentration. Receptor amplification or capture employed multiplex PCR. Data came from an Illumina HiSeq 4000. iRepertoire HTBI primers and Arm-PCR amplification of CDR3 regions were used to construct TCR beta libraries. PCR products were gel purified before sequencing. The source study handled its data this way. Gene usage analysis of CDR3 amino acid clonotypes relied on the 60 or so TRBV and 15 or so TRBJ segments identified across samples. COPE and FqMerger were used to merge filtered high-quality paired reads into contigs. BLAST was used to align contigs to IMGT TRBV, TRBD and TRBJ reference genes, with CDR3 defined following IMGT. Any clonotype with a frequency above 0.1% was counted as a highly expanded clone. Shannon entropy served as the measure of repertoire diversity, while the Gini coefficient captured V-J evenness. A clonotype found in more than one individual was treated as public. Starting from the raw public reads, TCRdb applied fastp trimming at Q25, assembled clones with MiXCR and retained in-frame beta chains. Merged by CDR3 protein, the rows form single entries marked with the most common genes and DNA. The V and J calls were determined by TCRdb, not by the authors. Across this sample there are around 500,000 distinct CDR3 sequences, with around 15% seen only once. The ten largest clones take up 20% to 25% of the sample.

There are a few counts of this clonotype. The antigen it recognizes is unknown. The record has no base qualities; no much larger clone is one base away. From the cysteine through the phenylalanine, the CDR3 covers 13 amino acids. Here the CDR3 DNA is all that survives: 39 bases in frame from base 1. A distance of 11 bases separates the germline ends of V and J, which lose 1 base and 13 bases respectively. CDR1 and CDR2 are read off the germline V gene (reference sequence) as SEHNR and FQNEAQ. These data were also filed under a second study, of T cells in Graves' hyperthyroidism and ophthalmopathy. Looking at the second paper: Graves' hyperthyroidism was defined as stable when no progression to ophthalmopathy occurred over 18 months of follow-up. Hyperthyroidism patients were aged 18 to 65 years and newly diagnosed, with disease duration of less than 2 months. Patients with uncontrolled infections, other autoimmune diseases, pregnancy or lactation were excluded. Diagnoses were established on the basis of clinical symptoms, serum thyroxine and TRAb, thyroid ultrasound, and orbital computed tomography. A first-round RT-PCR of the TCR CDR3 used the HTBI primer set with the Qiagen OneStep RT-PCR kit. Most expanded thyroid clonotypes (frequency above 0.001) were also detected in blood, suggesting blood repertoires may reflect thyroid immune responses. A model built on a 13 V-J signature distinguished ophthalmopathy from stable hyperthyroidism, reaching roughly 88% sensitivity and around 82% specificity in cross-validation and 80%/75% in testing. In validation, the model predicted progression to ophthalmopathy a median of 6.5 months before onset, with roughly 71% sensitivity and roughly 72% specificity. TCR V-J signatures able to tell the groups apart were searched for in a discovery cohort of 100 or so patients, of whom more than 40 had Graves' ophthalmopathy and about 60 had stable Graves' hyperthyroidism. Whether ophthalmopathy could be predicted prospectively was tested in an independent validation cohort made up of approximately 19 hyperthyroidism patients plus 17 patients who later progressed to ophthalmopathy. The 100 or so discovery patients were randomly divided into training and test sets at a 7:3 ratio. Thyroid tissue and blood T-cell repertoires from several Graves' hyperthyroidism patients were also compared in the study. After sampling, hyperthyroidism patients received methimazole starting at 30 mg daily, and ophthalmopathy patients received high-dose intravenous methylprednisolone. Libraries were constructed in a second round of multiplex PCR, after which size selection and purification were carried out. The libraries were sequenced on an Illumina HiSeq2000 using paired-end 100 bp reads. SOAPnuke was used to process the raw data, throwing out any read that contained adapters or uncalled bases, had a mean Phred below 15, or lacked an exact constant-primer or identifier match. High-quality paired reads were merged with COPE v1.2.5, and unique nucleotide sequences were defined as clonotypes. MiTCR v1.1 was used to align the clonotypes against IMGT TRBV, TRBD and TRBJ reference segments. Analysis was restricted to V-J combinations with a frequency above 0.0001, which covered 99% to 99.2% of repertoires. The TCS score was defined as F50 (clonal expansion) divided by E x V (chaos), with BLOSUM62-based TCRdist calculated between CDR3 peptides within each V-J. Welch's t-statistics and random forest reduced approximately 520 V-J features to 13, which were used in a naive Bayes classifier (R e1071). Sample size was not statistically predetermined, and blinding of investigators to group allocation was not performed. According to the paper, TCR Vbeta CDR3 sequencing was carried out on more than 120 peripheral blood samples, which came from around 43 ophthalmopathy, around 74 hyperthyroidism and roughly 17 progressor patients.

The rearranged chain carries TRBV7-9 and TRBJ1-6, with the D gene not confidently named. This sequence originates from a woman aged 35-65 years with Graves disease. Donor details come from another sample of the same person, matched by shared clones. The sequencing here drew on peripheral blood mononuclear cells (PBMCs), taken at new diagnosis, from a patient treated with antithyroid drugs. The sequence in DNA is TGTGCCAGCAGCTTAGTTTCCGAGTTGCCCCTCCACTTT. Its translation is CASSLVSELPLHF.